The T cell receptor (beta chain) described here comes from a study of beta chain features in type 1 diabetes. Study-wide results and caveats: Type 1 diabetes patients had VDJ junctions that carried fewer insertions and more deletions.

With 2 bases clipped from V and 5 bases from J, the junction kept 9 bases outside the gene matches. This CDR3 has 16 amino acids. The germline CDR1 and CDR2 sequences are SGHDT and YYEEEE. To note about this clone: Its antigen is unknown.

As every portion of the isolated RNA was reverse transcribed, the sequencing read expressed TCRB transcripts. Using immunoSEQ multiplex PCR, the repertoire was profiled, and TCRdb retains in-frame clones only, with some absent. The sample shows some 240,000 clones, about 11% of them seen only once. The chain has TRBV5-6 and TRBJ2-2; 7 nucleotides match TRBD2. Material: central memory CD4+ T cells from blood. This clonotype was sampled from a young man in good health. CDR3 residues: CASSFGGRAETGELFF. CDR3 sequence (DNA): TGTGCCAGCAGCTTCGGGGGGAGGGCCGAAACCGGGGAGCTGTTTTTT.